The clone carrying this T cell receptor beta chain has ten or more counts. The read terminates 3 residues before the CDR3 end, so the remaining end is supplied by the germline J gene. These data come from a study of T cell clonality in common variable immunodeficiency. Trimming shortened V by 2 bases and J by 0 bases, and 13 bases separated the two germline ends. Germline loops: CDR1 KGHSH, CDR2 LQKENI. The CDR3 is 17 residues long. Assay used: immunoSEQ multiplex PCR; TCRdb lists only in-frame clones, some missing. The sample has roughly 38,000 clones, none seen only once. The chain couples TRBV18 to TRBJ2-2; maybe TRBD2 (5 bases). The material sequenced was peripheral blood mononuclear cells. The source of this sequence is a person between 18 and 70 years old in good health. Incomplete CDR3 DNA: TGTGCCAGCTCACCAATGGACTCTGGCGCGAACACCGGGGAG. It codes for CASSPMDSGANTGE. The full CDR3 protein is CASSPMDSGANTGELFF.